The present TCR beta chain was sequenced within a study of cytomegalovirus exposure and HLA in healthy donors. Germline CDR1 GTSNPN, CDR2 SVGIG (reference sequence). This CDR3 comprises 13 residues. Trimming cost V 4 bases and J 6 bases; bases outside gene matches: 8. As concerns this clone: Its target is unknown.

Study-level findings and limits: An apparent linkage of common viral pathogens to several of the most significant clusters emerged in a later analysis. A highly shared variant cluster was judged a likely technical artifact.

13 Jbeta primers and 60 Vbeta primers were used for the PCR. Here immunoSEQ multiplex PCR was the method, and the copy in TCRdb shows in-frame clones only, minus some. The data contain around 79,000 clones, roughly 73% of them singletons. The sample taken for sequencing was PBMCs. V usage is TRBV30 and J usage is TRBJ1-1, with 7 bases that match TRBD1. The TCR sequence derives from a woman between 40 and 50 years old in good health and CMV-seropositive. For the CDR3, the DNA is TGTGCCTGGAACCAGGGGGGAGGAGCTGAAGCTTTCTTT. As protein: CAWNQGGGAEAFF.